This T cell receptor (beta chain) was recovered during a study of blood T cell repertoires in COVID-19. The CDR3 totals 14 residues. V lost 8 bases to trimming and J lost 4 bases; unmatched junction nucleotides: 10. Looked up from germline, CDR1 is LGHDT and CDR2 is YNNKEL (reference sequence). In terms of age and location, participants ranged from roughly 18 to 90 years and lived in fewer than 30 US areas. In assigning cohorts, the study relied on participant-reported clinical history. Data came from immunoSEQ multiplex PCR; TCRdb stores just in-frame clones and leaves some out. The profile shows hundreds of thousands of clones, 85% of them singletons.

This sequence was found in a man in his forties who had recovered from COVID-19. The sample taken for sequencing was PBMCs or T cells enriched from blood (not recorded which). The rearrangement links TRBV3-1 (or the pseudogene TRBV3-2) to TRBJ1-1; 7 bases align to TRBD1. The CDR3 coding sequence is TGTGCCAGCGTACCGGGACAGTACGGCACTGAAGCTTTCTTT. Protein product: CASVPGQYGTEAFF.